This passage covers 16 T cell receptor beta chains from one sample sequenced in a study of identical twins. Each CDR3 protein gets one entry after TCRdb re-called the 5' RACE reads with MiXCR. The profile shows approximately 700,000 distinct CDR3 sequences, 15% to 20% of them singletons. These data are also associated with another study on T cells expressing NK-cell markers.

The sequenced material came from PBMCs. These TCRs come from a woman younger than 30 in good health.

This clonotype was found a few times. The V call is TRBV20-1, the J call TRBJ1-2; weak D call: TRBD1 (5 bases). This CDR3 contains 16 residues. Germline values: CDR1 DFQATT, CDR2 SNEGSKA (reference sequence). Trimming took off 0 bases at V and 6 bases at J, with 20 bases between the two ends. CDR3: CSAREEVRAEVNGYTF. Here the CDR3 DNA reads TGCAGTGCTAGAGAAGAGGTCAGGGCGGAAGTCAATGGCTACACCTTC.

The V call is TRBV7-8, the J call TRBJ2-7; TRBD1 matches at 9 bases. The ends lost 5 bases at V and 2 bases at J; junction bases unmatched: 7. The length of the CDR3 is 15 residues. Germline V gives CDR1 SGHVS, CDR2 FQNEAQ. The CDR3 is CASSERQGVTYEQYF. The CDR3 DNA reads TGTGCCAGCAGCGAACGACAGGGGGTTACCTACGAGCAGTACTTC. Full variable domain (rest looked up from reference TRBV7-8 and TRBJ2-7): GAGVSQSPRYKVAKRGQDVALRCDPISGHVSLFWYQQALGQGPEFLTYFQNEAQLDKSGLPSDRFFAERPEGSVSTLKIQRTQQEDSAVYLCASSERQGVTYEQYFGPGTRLTVT.

Ten or more counts support this clonotype. The chain recombines TRBV7-9 with TRBJ1-6; 7 bases fit TRBD1. This CDR3 is 14 amino acids long. Germline V lookup: CDR1 SEHNR, CDR2 FQNEAQ (reference sequence). V lost 5 bases, J lost 9 bases, and 7 bases stayed unmatched. The CDR3 bases are TGTGCCAGCAGCCTGGGACAGCTAAGTTCACCCCTCCACTTT. Residues: CASSLGQLSSPLHF.

The J gene is TRBJ1-1, the V gene TRBV6-5; maybe TRBD1 (5 bases). Trimming cost V 0 bases and J 4 bases, with 12 bases left between them. The CDR3 runs to 15 residues. Germline CDR1 and CDR2: MNHEY and SVGAGI. CDR3 coding DNA: TGTGCCAGCAGTTACTCGATCCAGAGGGGCACTGAAGCTTTCTTT. Translating gives CASSYSIQRGTEAFF.

This clonotype was observed a few times. The chain is built from TRBV27 and TRBJ2-7, with 7 bases matching TRBD1. The junction had 7 bases not matched to a gene; V was cut back by 5 bases and J by 6 bases. CDR1 is MNHEY, CDR2 SMNVEV, per germline (reference sequence). The CDR3 is 13 residues long. DNA of the CDR3: TGTGCCAGCAGTGCCAAGACAGGGTCCGAGCAGTACTTC. Encoded protein: CASSAKTGSEQYF.

The rearrangement links TRBV2 to TRBJ2-5; 8 bases agree with TRBD2. This CDR3 has 14 amino acids. Germline V gene sequence: CDR1 SNHLY, CDR2 FYNNEI. Trimming took 7 bases from V and 0 from J; bases not matched to a gene: 4. This CDR3 reads CASTGGGYQETQYF. CDR3 DNA sequence: TGTGCCAGCACAGGCGGGGGGTACCAAGAGACCCAGTACTTC.

This clonotype was recorded a few times. The V gene is TRBV20-1, the J gene TRBJ1-5, with a tentative D call TRBD1 (6 bases). The ends were cut back, 6 bases at V and 1 base at J, with 10 bases in the middle. There are 13 residues in the CDR3. Germline assignment: CDR1 DFQATT and CDR2 SNEGSKA (reference sequence). Written as DNA, the CDR3 is TGCAGTGCCGAGGGGGGAAGCAATCAGCCCCAGCATTTT. Translating gives CSAEGGSNQPQHF.

V gene TRBV7-9 combines with J gene TRBJ2-7; D unresolved. Trimming removed 2 bases at V and 2 bases at J, with 19 bases between. CDR1 is SEHNR, CDR2 FQNEAQ, per germline (reference sequence). The CDR3 length is 17 residues. Here the CDR3 DNA reads TGTGCCAGCAGCTTATTGGTATCTTGGGCCGGAGCCTACGAGCAGTACTTC. Translation gives CASSLLVSWAGAYEQYF.

This clonotype has only a few counts. The CDR3 DNA follows: TGCAGTGCACCGGGACTGCGACTAGATACGCAGTATTTT. It yields the protein CSAPGLRLDTQYF. The rearrangement uses TRBV20-1 and TRBJ2-3; tentatively, D is TRBD2 (6 bases). Trimming removed 6 bases at V and 5 bases at J, with 15 bases between. Germline lookup yields CDR1 DFQATT and CDR2 SNEGSKA (reference sequence). The length of the CDR3 is 13 residues.

The chain has TRBV20-1 and TRBJ1-1; 9 nucleotides match TRBD1. CDR3 size: 18 residues. After removal of 0 bases from V and 5 bases from J, the junction contained 16 bases not matched to a gene. Germline-derived CDR1 and CDR2 are DFQATT and SNEGSKA (reference sequence). This CDR3 is CSARDTRTGARGRTEAFF. The DNA of the CDR3 is TGCAGTGCTAGAGATACCCGGACAGGGGCGAGGGGGAGGACTGAAGCTTTCTTT.

V gene TRBV20-1 combines with J gene TRBJ2-2, with 8 bases aligning to TRBD2. This CDR3 has 16 residues. Trimming removed 0 bases from V and 3 bases from J; junction bases left unmatched: 6. Germline V gene lookup returns CDR1 DFQATT and CDR2 SNEGSKA (reference sequence). The CDR3 spells CSARDPLAEDTGELFF. As DNA, the CDR3 is TGCAGTGCTAGAGATCCACTAGCGGAGGACACCGGGGAGCTGTTTTTT.

This clonotype was counted a few times. The chain links TRBV13 to TRBJ2-3; 10 bases fit TRBD2. The germline CDR1 and CDR2 sequences are PRHDT and FYEKMQ (reference sequence). The J segment lost 5 bases and the V segment lost 5 bases, leaving 7 bases of the junction unmatched. This CDR3 has 15 amino acids. CDR3 bases: TGTGCCAGCAGCATCGGGACTAGCGCAGGAGATACGCAGTATTTT. This encodes CASSIGTSAGDTQYF.

The gene calls are TRBV28 and TRBJ1-2; D is unclear. Germline CDR1 reads MDHEN; CDR2 reads SYDVKM. Trimming shortened V by 6 bases and J by 6 bases, and 11 bases separated the two germline ends. The CDR3 is made up of 12 amino acids. The CDR3 sequence is CASRKGGDGYTF. The CDR3 nucleotides read TGTGCCAGCAGAAAGGGTGGGGATGGCTACACCTTC.

This clonotype was seen more than once but under ten times. This sequence joins TRBV20-1 and TRBJ2-7; D not certain. The germline gives CDR1 DFQATT, CDR2 SNEGSKA (reference sequence). Trimming removed 5 bases from V and 1 base from J, with 15 bases in between. The CDR3 covers 14 residues. CDR3 DNA sequence: TGCAGTGCTGCCACAGCGTTTGGTTCCTACGAGCAGTACTTC. This sequence encodes CSAATAFGSYEQYF.

About this clonotype itself: The CDR3 does not close with the conserved phenylalanine or tryptophan, likely indicating a read error. The DNA is left out, because the CDR3 cannot be placed on it with certainty; the CDR3 is given as TCRdb lists it. The chain is built from TRBV6-5 and TRBJ2-1; the table assigns TRBD2, which was not confirmed against the DNA. The CDR3 spans 10 amino acids, including both terminal residues. CDR1 and CDR2 (germline): MNHEY, SVGAGI. The CDR3: CASRLAQQIS.

This chain joins TRBV13 and TRBJ1-2; 12 bases map to TRBD1. The V gene's germline CDR1 is PRHDT and CDR2 FYEKMQ (reference sequence). This CDR3 is 17 amino acids long. V shed 4 bases, J shed 3 bases, and the junction held 9 bases outside the gene matches. Written as DNA, the CDR3 is TGTGCCAGCAGCTCTCCCGGGACAGGGGGCATCGACTATGGCTACACCTTC. The encoded protein is CASSSPGTGGIDYGYTF. The whole variable domain, remainder taken from reference TRBV13 and TRBJ1-2, is AAGVIQSPRHLIKEKRETATLKCYPIPRHDTVYWYQQGPGQDPQFLISFYEKMQSDKGSIPDRFSAQQFSDYHSELNMSSLELGDSALYFCASSSPGTGGIDYGYTFGSGTRLTVV.